A single sample is the source of the 7 T cell receptor beta chains below, sequenced in a study of blood T cells in healthy people across ages. The authors ran a second PCR of roughly 6 to 12 cycles using a sample-barcoded 5' primer and a J-beta primer mix. TCRdb analysed the 5' RACE reads with MiXCR anew, one entry per CDR3 protein. The profile shows about 1 million distinct CDR3 sequences, roughly 45% of them singletons. Input material: blood. Receptors were obtained from an older woman in good health.

This clonotype was recorded a few times. The gene calls are TRBV12-3 or TRBV12-4 and TRBJ2-3; the D is unclear. V dropped 5 bases and J dropped 8 bases, with 17 bases sitting between them. The length of the CDR3 is 14 residues. CDR3 nucleotides: TGTGCCAGCAGTCCCCGCCCGGCTCAGCCTACGCAGTATTTT. Amino acid sequence: CASSPRPAQPTQYF.

This sequence joins TRBV6-6 and TRBJ1-1, with a tentative D call TRBD1 (6 bases). Trimming stripped 6 bases from V and 0 bases from J, with 11 bases between. Germline V gene sequence: CDR1 MNHNY, CDR2 SVGAGI (reference sequence). The CDR3 is 14 residues long. CDR3 sequence reads: CASSAGAMNTEAFF. The CDR3 region has the DNA TGTGCCAGCAGCGCAGGGGCCATGAACACTGAAGCTTTCTTT.

There are a few counts of this clonotype. The V gene is TRBV7-3, the J gene TRBJ2-3, with D perhaps TRBD2 (5 bases). CDR3 length: 18 residues. CDR1 is SGHTA and CDR2 is FQGTGA in the germline V gene. The V and J ends lost 5 bases and 7 bases respectively, with 28 bases between them. The CDR3 loop reads CASSPTPASPSPLYTQYF. The CDR3 DNA is TGTGCCAGCAGCCCGACCCCGGCTAGCCCTAGTCCCCTGTATACGCAGTATTTT.

The V and J genes are TRBV5-4 and TRBJ2-7, with 7 bases lining up with TRBD2. V lost 0 bases, J lost 1 base, and 4 bases stayed unmatched. The CDR3 is 15 amino acids. Germline CDR1 and CDR2: SGHNT and YYREEE (reference sequence). CDR3 coding DNA: TGTGCCAGCAGCTTGGGCAGCGGGATGTCCTACGAGCAGTACTTC. Translating gives CASSLGSGMSYEQYF.

This clonotype has just one count. The chain carries TRBV9 and TRBJ2-7, with 12 bases lining up with TRBD2. Germline V lookup: CDR1 SGDLS, CDR2 YYNGEE. With V trimmed by 0 bases and J by 1 base, 8 bases remained unmatched. This CDR3 comprises 18 residues. CDR3 nucleotide sequence: TGTGCCAGCAGCGTAGAAGTAGGACTAGCGGGATTTTCCTACGAGCAGTACTTC. The encoded protein is CASSVEVGLAGFSYEQYF.

To note about this clonotype: At one end the junction does not follow the germline gene, possibly because of a read error. The genes are TRBV10-3 and TRBJ2-1; D ambiguous. CDR1 is ENHRY and CDR2 is SYGVKD in the germline V gene. The CDR3 is 11 residues long. Here the CDR3 reads CASSESVKQFF. The CDR3, as DNA: TGTGCCAGCAGTGAGTCTGTAAAGCAGTTCTTC.

This clonotype was observed a handful of times. This sequence joins TRBV5-1 and TRBJ2-7; 9 bases are shared with TRBD1. Germline loops: CDR1 SGHRS, CDR2 YFSETQ. The CDR3 totals 16 residues. V lost 4 bases and J lost 7; bases outside the gene matches: 15. The CDR3 bases are TGCGCCAGCAGCCCGGCGACAGGGGGGAAATTCTATGAGCAGTACTTC. This encodes CASSPATGGKFYEQYF.